Listed below are T cell receptor beta chains from one sample, sequenced in a study of blood T cells in healthy people across ages. TCRdb reprocessed the 5' RACE reads with MiXCR, giving one entry per CDR3 protein. The sample holds some 1.5 million distinct CDR3 sequences, roughly 28% seen once. Sequencing was carried out using blood. The receptor set was obtained from a woman aged 30 to 39 in good health. Each CDR3 is given with its conserved first and last residue. Size values are once, few and many counts, or a class for expanded clones, and some rows have none.

TRBV7-6,many,16,CASSLPAGRGVETQYF
TRBV7-2,-,14,CASNSGLACNEQFF
TRBV20-1,-,15,CSARAGTRRVNEQYF
TRBV7-9,few,16,CASSLVVTEETDTQYF
TRBV2,many,14,CASSLTTFSDTQYF
TRBV15,few,16,CATSRGLAGTYNEQYF
TRBV9,few,15,CASSPPDREDEKLFF
TRBV6-1,-,11,CVSSDWGQQYF
TRBV4-3,-,13,CASSQGGATEAFF
TRBV5-5,few,14,CASSTGGGDQPQHF
TRBV20-1,few,15,CSAPRLAGGPHEQFF
TRBV11-2,-,15,CASNSRGGGGNEQYF
TRBV18,-,17,CASSLSFRQDSNQPQHF
TRBV5-1,-,16,CASSSGGTRGTDTQYF
TRBV5-7,many,14,CASSQWLARETQYF
TRBV12-3/TRBV12-4,once,17,CASSWEPGLGACNEQYF
TRBV4-1,few,14,CASSPQLANYGYTF
TRBV4-3,-,17,CASSQDIPSGFYNEQFF
TRBV29-1,many,12,CSVEQGTDTQYF
TRBV3-1,many,15,CASRGAGAPGDEQFF
TRBV20-1,-,13,CSARTSGYHEQFF
TRBV5-1,-,16,CASSQTTTSSYNEQFF
TRBV12-3/TRBV12-4,-,17,CASSTSRAGSSYNEQFF
TRBV7-6,-,16,CANSLLGLGPRNEQFF
TRBV12-3/TRBV12-4,-,13,CASSLVNGYGYTF
TRBV12-3/TRBV12-4,many,13,CASSTGFTYEQYF
TRBV9,-,15,CASSAGGGSGEKLFF
TRBV18,few,17,CASSPQQDRGRSTEAFF